The T cell receptor beta chain described here comes from a study of OX40 agonist ivuxolimab in advanced cancers. Study at large: Prior anti-PD-1, anti-PD-L1 or anti-CTLA-4 therapy was allowed; about 39% had some. Three patients responded partially, comprising one with hepatocellular carcinoma and two with cutaneous melanoma.

Libraries were prepared by immunoSEQ multiplex PCR; TCRdb keeps only in-frame clonotypes and omits some of them. Among tens of thousands of clones, roughly 94% were seen once, and the ten largest hold roughly 0.5%. The CDR3 extends over 15 amino acids. Per the germline V gene, CDR1 is MGHDK and CDR2 is SYGVNS. V lost 6 bases to trimming and J lost 0 bases; unmatched junction nucleotides: 5. The source was CD4+ or CD8+ T cells sorted from blood, collected in a trial of the OX40 agonist ivuxolimab. This receptor was obtained from an adult with an advanced solid tumor such as melanoma, head and neck, liver or kidney cancer. The chain is built from TRBV25-1 and TRBJ1-2, with 9 bases fitting TRBD1. CDR3 region: CASRGQGASNYGYTF. As DNA, the CDR3 is TGTGCCAGCAGGGGACAGGGTGCGTCTAACTATGGCTACACCTTC.